This entry features one T cell receptor beta chain sequence. The antigen is unknown. These data are taken from a study of shared clonotypes between healthy human individuals. General study findings and limits: Limited genetic and exposure-history diversity came from having few donors.

Sorted subsets were amplified in replicate PCRs using approximately 0.2 ug DNA, 30,000 to 35,000 T cell genomes. Data came from immunoSEQ multiplex PCR; TCRdb stores just in-frame clones and leaves some out. Of some 2.4 million clones in the sample, roughly 93% were seen once. The clonotype originates from a man in his late teens or twenties in good health. Some clones in this sample may be carry-over from other donors' samples. Sequencing was done on a sample of naive CD4+ T cells from PBMCs. Subset defined: CD45RA+ positively selected.

The CDR3 is CASSFAGQTKNIQYF. The DNA of the CDR3 is TGTGCCAGCAGTTTTGCCGGACAGACAAAAAACATTCAGTACTTC. V usage is TRBV28 and J usage is TRBJ2-4; the D gene is possibly TRBD1 (6 bases). This CDR3 has 15 amino acids. The V end was cut by 3 bases, the J end by 4 bases, with 13 bases between. The germline CDR1 and CDR2 sequences are MDHEN and SYDVKM.